This TCR beta chain originates from a study of Graves' ophthalmopathy and Graves' hyperthyroidism. The CDR3 totals 16 residues. CDR1 is LNHDA, CDR2 SQIVND, per germline (reference sequence). Trimming stripped 7 bases from V and 2 bases from J, with 18 bases between. This clonotype was recorded many times. The target antigen is unknown. Whole-study results and caveats: The model's prediction of ophthalmopathy progression had roughly 70% sensitivity and approximately 76% specificity.

From RNA, the CDR3 regions of TCR beta chains were amplified and sequenced. Second-round multiplex PCR followed a first-round RT-PCR using HTBI primers. Via MiXCR, TCRdb re-called the multiplex PCR reads, giving one row per CDR3 protein. The sample has over a million distinct CDR3 sequences, less than 45% seen once; the top ten hold approximately 10%. New diagnoses, under 2 months' duration, and ages 18 to 65 characterized the hyperthyroidism patients. The sample consisted of peripheral blood or thyroid tissue (not recorded which). The origin of this receptor is an adult man with Graves' hyperthyroidism. V and J are TRBV19 and TRBJ1-5; D is undetermined. CDR3 region: CASTPYGGQGNQPQHF. In DNA form, the CDR3 reads TGTGCCAGTACTCCTTATGGCGGTCAGGGCAATCAGCCCCAGCATTTT.